Below, 28 T cell receptor beta chains from the same sample are listed, as sequenced in a study of blood T cell repertoires in COVID-19. Using immunoSEQ multiplex PCR, the repertoire was profiled, and TCRdb retains in-frame clones only, with some absent. The data contain 400,000 or so clones, approximately 88% of them singletons. Sequenced input: PBMCs or T cells enriched from blood (not recorded which). The source of these receptors is a middle-aged woman with acute COVID-19.

V and J are TRBV27 and TRBJ2-7; D not certain. Germline-derived CDR1 and CDR2 are MNHEY and SMNVEV (reference sequence). This CDR3 contains 14 residues. With 5 bases removed from V and 3 bases from J, the gap between germline ends came to 14 bases. The DNA of the CDR3 is TGTGCCAGCAGTCTCGAATGGGCCCACTACGAGCAGTACTTC. Protein: CASSLEWAHYEQYF.

This chain links TRBV6-5 with TRBJ2-3; tentatively, D is TRBD1 (5 bases). The CDR3 consists of 14 residues. V was clipped by 5 bases and J by 6 bases, with 15 bases between them. Germline values: CDR1 MNHEY, CDR2 SVGAGI. For the CDR3, the DNA is TGTGCCAGCAGTCCTACGGACACCCGGGATACGCAGTATTTT. Protein: CASSPTDTRDTQYF.

The chain joins TRBV29-1 to TRBJ1-2, with D possibly being TRBD1 (5 bases). V lost 3 bases to trimming and J lost 8 bases, with 13 bases between them. The CDR3 totals 12 residues. Germline-derived CDR1 and CDR2 are SQVTM and ANQGSEA. The CDR3 bases are TGCAGCGTTGACCTCCAGGGTGAGGGCTACACCTTC. This gives the protein CSVDLQGEGYTF. Based on the CDR3 plus reference TRBV29-1 and TRBJ1-2, the full variable domain is SAVISQKPSRDICQRGTSLTIQCQVDSQVTMMFWYRQQPGQSLTLIATANQGSEATYESGFVIDKFPISRPNLTFSTLTVSNMSPEDSSIYLCSVDLQGEGYTFGSGTRLTVV.

V is TRBV3-1 (or the pseudogene TRBV3-2) and J is TRBJ2-7; 10 bases align to TRBD2. V lost 4 bases to trimming and J lost 3 bases; unmatched junction nucleotides: 6. The V gene's germline CDR1 is LGHDT and CDR2 YNNKEL (reference sequence). The CDR3 contains 15 residues. CDR3 sequence reads: CASSPGIAGGYEQYF. CDR3 sequence (DNA): TGTGCCAGCAGCCCCGGTATAGCGGGGGGCTACGAGCAGTACTTC.

This chain connects TRBV24-1 to TRBJ2-4; 10 nucleotides agree with TRBD2. The CDR3 runs 15 residues. The junction had 4 bases not matched to a gene; V was cut back by 3 bases and J by 6 bases. Germline CDR1 KGHDR, CDR2 SFDVKD. CDR3 sequence: CATSDTSSGGNIQYF. CDR3 sequence (DNA): TGTGCCACCAGTGATACATCTAGCGGGGGAAACATTCAGTACTTC.

V is TRBV6-5 and J is TRBJ2-1, with 10 bases identical to TRBD2. The germline V gene encodes CDR1 MNHEY and CDR2 SVGAGI. Trimming cost V 2 bases and J 7 bases; bases outside gene matches: 5. The CDR3 consists of 15 residues. CDR3 in DNA: TGTGCCAGCAGTTACCAGCGGGGGGGAGAGAATGAGCAGTTCTTC. Translated: CASSYQRGGENEQFF.

The chain is built from TRBV6-6 and TRBJ1-2; 7 bases are a match to TRBD1. This CDR3 has 13 residues. Germline CDR1 reads MNHNY; CDR2 reads SVGAGI (reference sequence). Germline trimming cut 7 bases from V and 4 bases from J; bases unmatched to any gene: 6. The CDR3 protein is CASTTGLSYGYTF. Here the CDR3 DNA reads TGTGCCAGCACGACAGGGCTCTCCTATGGCTACACCTTC.

This clone was seen only once. V gene TRBV7-9 combines with J gene TRBJ2-1; 9 bases map to TRBD1. Germline V gene sequence: CDR1 SEHNR, CDR2 FQNEAQ (reference sequence). The CDR3 is made up of 15 amino acids. V was clipped by 1 base and J by 6 bases; unmatched bases: 4. CDR3 in amino acids: CASSLGGQGINEQFF. The CDR3 nucleotides read TGTGCCAGCAGCTTAGGCGGACAGGGGATCAATGAGCAGTTCTTC.

The rearrangement uses TRBV7-9 and TRBJ2-5, with TRBD2 identical over 7 bases. The CDR3 loop spans 15 amino acids. Trimming removed 2 bases from V and 5 bases from J; junction bases left unmatched: 8. CDR1 is SEHNR, CDR2 FQNEAQ, per germline (reference sequence). CDR3 residues: CASSLLWGGEETQYF. CDR3 in DNA: TGTGCCAGCAGCTTATTGTGGGGGGGTGAGGAGACCCAGTACTTC.

This rearrangement joins TRBV20-1 to TRBJ1-5; tentative D call: TRBD1 (5 bases). V lost 3 bases and J 0 bases, leaving 12 bases between the germline ends. Germline-derived CDR1 and CDR2 are DFQATT and SNEGSKA (reference sequence). The CDR3 has 15 amino acids. The CDR3, as DNA: TGCAGTGCTAGTCCCAGGGCCTATAGCAATCAGCCCCAGCATTTT. Protein product: CSASPRAYSNQPQHF.

In its sample, this clone was seen a few times. This chain uses TRBV5-4 with TRBJ1-1, with TRBD1 identical over 8 bases. This CDR3 has 16 residues. From germline, CDR1 is SGHNT and CDR2 YYREEE (reference sequence). V trimming: 5 bases; J trimming: 1 base; junction bases outside the gene matches: 10. The CDR3 here is CASRQGQGQANTEAFF. In DNA form, the CDR3 reads TGTGCCAGCAGACAAGGACAGGGTCAAGCGAACACTGAAGCTTTCTTT.

V usage is TRBV6-2 or TRBV6-3 and J usage is TRBJ2-1; possibly TRBD2 for D (6 bases). CDR3 length: 15 residues. CDR1 and CDR2 from the germline V gene are MNHEY and SVGEGT. V was cut by 0 bases and J by 3 bases, with 9 bases left in between. The CDR3 DNA reads TGTGCCAGCAGTTACTCGGTTAGCGGCTACAATGAGCAGTTCTTC. Translated: CASSYSVSGYNEQFF.

This clone was detected only once. CDR3 bases: TGCGCCAGCAGCCCTACAGGGCTATTTAACTATGGCTACACCTTC. Translated, it gives CASSPTGLFNYGYTF. This chain joins TRBV4-1 and TRBJ1-2, with a weak D call TRBD1 (6 bases). The V and J ends lost 4 bases and 1 base respectively, with 13 bases between them. CDR1 and CDR2 (germline): MGHRA, YSYEKL. The CDR3 spans 15 residues.

The V and J genes are TRBV6-2 or TRBV6-3 and TRBJ2-1; TRBD2 matches 8 bases. The trim removed 3 bases at V and 5 bases at J, leaving 6 bases unmatched. This CDR3 region has 15 residues. The germline CDR1 and CDR2 sequences are MNHEY and SVGEGT. This CDR3 is CASSYVAGTDNEQFF. CDR3 coding DNA: TGTGCCAGCAGTTATGTAGCGGGGACTGACAATGAGCAGTTCTTC.

V is TRBV5-1 and J is TRBJ1-6, with a tentative D call TRBD1 (6 bases). Germline lookup yields CDR1 SGHRS and CDR2 YFSETQ. This CDR3 is built from 15 residues. Trimming took off 0 bases at V and 9 bases at J, with 13 bases between the two ends. The CDR3 sequence: CASSLATGMGSPLHF. The CDR3 coding sequence is TGCGCCAGCAGCTTGGCAACAGGGATGGGTTCACCCCTCCACTTT.

The chain recombines TRBV12-3 or TRBV12-4 with TRBJ1-1; 7 nucleotides align to TRBD1. The CDR3 loop spans 13 amino acids. V trimming: 0 bases; J trimming: 11 bases; junction bases outside the gene matches: 6. This CDR3 reads CASSLAPTGWAFF. CDR3 nucleotide sequence: TGTGCCAGCAGTTTAGCTCCGACAGGGTGGGCTTTCTTT.

This chain joins TRBV11-3 and TRBJ1-1; D is unclear. Trimming shortened V by 5 bases and J by 1 base, and 8 bases separated the two germline ends. This CDR3 spans 13 amino acids. Germline V lookup: CDR1 SGHNT, CDR2 YENEEA. CDR3 in amino acids: CASSPGGNTEAFF. CDR3 DNA sequence: TGTGCCAGCAGCCCGGGTGGGAACACTGAAGCTTTCTTT.

V usage is TRBV21-1 and J usage is TRBJ2-4; TRBD2 is the table's D call and was not checked against the DNA. TRBV21-1 is labeled a pseudogene. The CDR3 has 19 amino acids. The CDR3 here is CASSTTRWGSGRAKNIQYF. CDR3 coding DNA: TGTGCCAGCAGCACAACGCGGTGGGGTAGCGGGAGAGCCAAAAACATTCAGTACTTC.

The chain has TRBV4-1 and TRBJ1-4, with TRBD1 as a possible D gene (6 bases). This CDR3 comprises 15 residues. V lost 6 bases, J lost 6 bases, and 17 bases lay in between. The germline CDR1 and CDR2 sequences are MGHRA and YSYEKL. CDR3 nucleotide sequence: TGCGCCAGCAGGGACTGGACAGCCGAATATGAAAAACTGTTTTTT. Its translation is CASRDWTAEYEKLFF.

J is TRBJ1-4 and V is TRBV2, with TRBD1 as a possible D gene (6 bases). Germline values: CDR1 SNHLY, CDR2 FYNNEI. V gave up 9 bases and J gave up 4 bases, with 12 bases separating them. This CDR3 has 13 amino acids. CDR3 sequence (DNA): TGTGCCAGTAGGCGAGGGGGTAATGAAAAACTGTTTTTT. Translated, it gives CASRRGGNEKLFF.

This chain connects TRBV9 to TRBJ2-4; 7 bases line up with TRBD1. Germline CDR1 reads SGDLS; CDR2 reads YYNGEE. V lost 0 bases and J lost 7; bases outside the gene matches: 4. The CDR3 runs to 14 residues. CDR3 nucleotide sequence: TGTGCCAGCAGCGTAGGAGGGGGCCACAACATTCAGTACTTC. It encodes CASSVGGGHNIQYF.

This chain connects TRBV19 to TRBJ1-5; D perhaps matches TRBD1 (6 bases). CDR1 LNHDA and CDR2 SQIVND come from the germline V gene (reference sequence). The CDR3 runs to 14 residues. Trimming took 3 bases from V and 7 from J, leaving 13 bases between them. The CDR3 is CASSMAEGEQPQHF. The CDR3 nucleotides read TGTGCCAGTAGTATGGCAGAGGGGGAACAGCCCCAGCATTTT.

The V call is TRBV9, the J call TRBJ1-4; D possibly corresponds to TRBD1 (5 bases). CDR1 is SGDLS, CDR2 YYNGEE, per germline. The CDR3 length is 15 residues. The ends were cut back, 3 bases at V and 0 bases at J, with 9 bases in the middle. The CDR3 region has the DNA TGTGCCAGCAGCGGGAGGGGTGCAACTAATGAAAAACTGTTTTTT. Amino acid sequence: CASSGRGATNEKLFF. Full variable domain (outside the CDR3, taken from reference TRBV9 and TRBJ1-4): DSGVTQTPKHLITATGQRVTLRCSPRSGDLSVYWYQQSLDQGLQFLIQYYNGEERAKGNILERFSAQQFPDLHSELNLSSLELGDSALYFCASSGRGATNEKLFFGSGTQLSVL.

The gene calls are TRBV7-8 and TRBJ1-1; 9 positions agree with TRBD1. Germline CDR1 is SGHVS and CDR2 is FQNEAQ. CDR3 length equals 13 residues. The ends lost 5 bases at V and 7 bases at J; junction bases unmatched: 5. The CDR3 protein is CASSQQGANEAFF. The CDR3 DNA sequence: TGTGCCAGCAGCCAACAGGGGGCGAATGAAGCTTTCTTT.

This chain uses TRBV11-2 with TRBJ1-3; maybe TRBD1 (6 bases). Germline CDR1 and CDR2: SGHAT and FQNNGV. Trimming removed 0 bases at V and 4 bases at J, with 10 bases between. The CDR3 is 15 residues long. The CDR3 bases are TGTGCCAGCAGCTTAGATGGGGGGGCCGGAAACACCATATATTTT. It translates to CASSLDGGAGNTIYF.

This chain links TRBV11-2 with TRBJ1-1; D is ambiguous. The CDR3 has 13 residues. Germline V gene data show CDR1 as SGHAT and CDR2 as FQNNGV. V dropped 5 bases and J dropped 1 base, with 8 bases sitting between them. The CDR3 coding sequence is TGTGCCAGCAGCGAACACCCGAACACTGAAGCTTTCTTT. Protein product: CASSEHPNTEAFF.

V gene TRBV19 combines with J gene TRBJ2-1, with 7 bases matching TRBD2. Germline V gene lookup returns CDR1 LNHDA and CDR2 SQIVND (reference sequence). This CDR3 has 15 residues. The V gene end was trimmed by 1 base and the J gene end by 2 bases; junction bases not matched to a gene: 2. CDR3 residues: CASSIGGGTYNEQFF. Written as DNA, the CDR3 is TGTGCCAGTAGTATAGGGGGGGGGACCTACAATGAGCAGTTCTTC.

The J gene is TRBJ2-5, the V gene TRBV4-1; D is possibly TRBD2 (6 bases). CDR1 and CDR2 (germline): MGHRA, YSYEKL. This CDR3 is built from 14 residues. V was clipped by 0 bases and J by 5 bases, with 10 bases between them. DNA for the CDR3: TGCGCCAGCAGCCAAGAAGTCAGCGGGGAGACCCAGTACTTC. Translation: CASSQEVSGETQYF.